This T cell receptor beta chain originates from a study of shared clonotypes between healthy human individuals. A word on this clone: What it recognizes is unknown.

Sorted-subset replicate PCR reactions contained 200 to 250 ng DNA, corresponding to tens of thousands of T cell genomes. Some clones are missing from TCRdb's copy, which holds only in-frame ones; the method was immunoSEQ multiplex PCR. Of 2 million to 2.5 million clones listed, around 96% are singletons. CD8 cells classed as naive were CD45RO-negative and positively selected for CCR7, excluding terminally differentiated effector memory CD45RA+ cells. Whole-study findings and limits: Incomplete sequencing of sorted subsets was indicated by rarefaction despite large depth. Only blood samples were collected, and tissue repertoires likely differ. Shared clonotypes: about 4.6% naive CD4, approximately 3.4% naive CD8, about 2.5% memory CD4, 0.35% to 0.5% memory CD8.

The receptor's source is a man between 18 and 29 years old in good health. The sample consisted of naive CD8+ T cells sorted from blood.

The CDR3 protein is CASSVVGTTEAFF. The CDR3 nucleotides read TGTGCCAGCAGCGTAGTCGGCACCACTGAAGCTTTCTTT. The chain links TRBV9 to TRBJ1-1; D ambiguous. Germline loops: CDR1 SGDLS, CDR2 YYNGEE. V was shortened by 0 bases and J by 4 bases, with 7 bases between the two germline ends. There are 13 residues in the CDR3.